This TCR beta chain was sequenced in a study of blood T cell repertoires in COVID-19. Trimming at V came to 5 bases and at J to 3 bases, leaving 8 bases not matched to a gene. There are 15 residues in the CDR3. The germline CDR1 and CDR2 sequences are SSHAT and FNYEAQ (reference sequence). Some clones are missing from TCRdb's copy, which holds only in-frame ones; the method was immunoSEQ multiplex PCR. The sample consists of more than 200,000 clones, around 82% of them appearing once. Participant ages covered about 18 to 100 years across about 22 US areas. Participants' reported clinical history set cohort assignment.

This chain links TRBV7-7 with TRBJ2-3, with 7 positions matching TRBD2. This clonotype originated in a young man with acute COVID-19. The sequencing sample was made of PBMCs or T cells enriched from blood (not recorded which). The CDR3 coding sequence is TGTGCCAGCAGCCCAGGTGGGGGGGGGACAGATACGCAGTATTTT. Translation: CASSPGGGGTDTQYF.